The clone carrying this TCR beta chain appeared a few times. The antigen remains undetermined. Only in-frame clones appear in the TCRdb table, and some are missing; sequencing was by immunoSEQ multiplex PCR. This sample has 70,000 to 90,000 clones; more than 75% occur once, and the top ten carry roughly 20%. This sample is drawn from a study of T cell responses to AZD1222 COVID-19 vaccine. Points from the study as a whole: Only a handful of AZD1222 recipients, more than five in all, had baseline seropositivity. Spike was spanned by vaccine-associated CD4 TCRs, which were dominant at 160-218 and 743-854. Clonal diversity may have been underestimated, and the donors were mostly white British, with more females than males.

Specimen: peripheral blood, collected on day 0 of AZD1222 vaccination. This clonotype was sampled from an adult in good health.

The CDR3 bases are TGCGCCAGCAGACCAGGGACTAGCGGGGGTGAGCAGTTCTTC. This sequence encodes CASRPGTSGGEQFF. The chain uses TRBV5-1 and TRBJ2-1, with 14 bases that match TRBD2. The CDR3 length is 14 residues. After removal of 5 bases from V and 9 bases from J, the junction contained 4 bases not matched to a gene. Per the germline V gene, CDR1 is SGHRS and CDR2 is YFSETQ. Complete variable domain (other parts from reference TRBV5-1 and TRBJ2-1): KAGVTQTPRYLIKTRGQQVTLSCSPISGHRSVSWYQQTPGQGLQFLFEYFSETQRNKGNFPGRFSGRQFSNSRSEMNVSTLELGDSALYLCASRPGTSGGEQFFGPGTRLTVL.